This T cell receptor beta chain was documented in a study of blood T cell repertoires in COVID-19. At the level of the study: Both acute and convalescent COVID-19 samples were obtained from the United States, Italy and Spain. T cells, B-cell-depleted T cells, or PBMCs provided the cDNA or gDNA that served as material.

The V and J ends lost 1 base and 8 bases respectively, with 17 bases between them. Germline V gene data show CDR1 as MNHNS and CDR2 as SASEGT. This CDR3 has 15 amino acids. Authors' methods: From reference gene primer amplification, estimates of nucleated cell counts were derived. Data came from immunoSEQ multiplex PCR; TCRdb stores just in-frame clones and leaves some out. The V and J calls and clone size were taken over from that table, and D and trimming were inferred from the DNA. The sample yields about 120,000 clones, roughly 87% seen once. The chain employs TRBV6-1 and TRBJ1-2, with D possibly matching TRBD1 (6 bases). The material sequenced was peripheral blood. This receptor was taken from a human donor in a cohort sampled during active COVID-19. CDR3 sequence: CASSEVPGQRRGYTF. The DNA for the CDR3 is TGTGCCAGCAGTGAAGTTCCGGGACAAAGGAGGGGCTACACCTTC.